What follows describes a single TCR beta chain. Its antigen is not known. The sample belongs to a study of early T cells in non-severe SARS-CoV-2 infection. For the study at large: Sequencing of unsorted whole blood was done on bulk RNA, leaving chains unpaired.

Broader study findings: Anti-spike CD8 responses were favored in VDJdb matching, and private and CD4 specificities were missed.

CDR1 and CDR2 from the germline V gene are SGDLS and YYNGEE. Trimming left V 0 bases short and J 6 bases short, with 11 bases between. The CDR3 runs to 14 residues. Each cDNA molecule carried a unique molecular identifier. Using its own MiXCR run on the 5' RACE reads, TCRdb lists one record per CDR3 protein. Here the sample spans 98,000 or so distinct CDR3 sequences, approximately 11% being singletons. The specimen was whole blood. This TCR derives from an adult who was a healthcare worker with PCR-confirmed SARS-CoV-2 infection or an uninfected control (not recorded which). The rearrangement uses TRBV9 and TRBJ2-3; D possibly corresponds to TRBD1 (6 bases). This CDR3 is CASSVGAGVDTQYF. DNA of the CDR3: TGTGCCAGCAGCGTAGGGGCAGGGGTGGATACGCAGTATTTT. The variable domain in full, with the rest retrieved from reference TRBV9 and TRBJ2-3, is DSGVTQTPKHLITATGQRVTLRCSPRSGDLSVYWYQQSLDQGLQFLIQYYNGEERAKGNILERFSAQQFPDLHSELNLSSLELGDSALYFCASSVGAGVDTQYFGPGTRLTVL.